Listed below are T cell receptor beta chains from one sample, sequenced in a study of T cells after yellow fever vaccination. TCRdb processed the 5' RACE reads anew with MiXCR; each CDR3 protein has one entry. The sample holds about 340,000 distinct CDR3 sequences, approximately 9% seen once. The source was PBMCs, collected on the day of the first yellow fever vaccination. Receptors originate from a man younger than 35 who received the YFV17D yellow fever vaccine. CDR3s include the opening cysteine and the closing phenylalanine or tryptophan. The D gene is left open where the match is weak. Rows may omit the clone size; those that give it use once, few, many or a size class.

>TRBD1|TRBJ2-2|TRBV4-1|many
TGCGCCAGCAGCCGCCGGACAGGGCCGAACACCGGGGAGCTGTTTTTT
CASSRRTGPNTGELFF
>-|TRBJ1-1|TRBV12-3/TRBV12-4|few
TGTGCCAGCAGTTCCCGACGAACTGAAGCTTTCTTT
CASSSRRTEAFF
>-|TRBJ2-7|TRBV7-6|-
TGTGCCAGCAGCTTACAGGACTACGAGCAGTACTTC
CASSLQDYEQYF
>-|TRBJ1-3|TRBV20-1|-
TGCAGTGCTAGAGATCCAAGAGGTGGAAACACCATATATTTT
CSARDPRGGNTIYF
>TRBD1|TRBJ2-2|TRBV5-1|-
TGCGCCAGCAGCTCCCGGGACAGAGACACCGGGGAGCTGTTTTTT
CASSSRDRDTGELFF
>TRBD1|TRBJ1-1|TRBV7-2|few
TGTGCCAGCAGCTTACAGGGGGTACCTGAAGCTTTCTTT
CASSLQGVPEAFF
>-|TRBJ2-6|TRBV4-1|few
TGCGCCAGCAGCCAAGTAACGGTCTGGGGCTCTGGGGCCAACGTCCTGACTTTC
CASSQVTVWGSGANVLTF
>-|TRBJ1-2|TRBV6-6|few
TGTGCCAGCAGCCAGGCTGCGGTGTATGGCTACACCTTC
CASSQAAVYGYTF
>TRBD1|TRBJ2-3|TRBV18|few
TGTGCCAGCTCACCAGTGGCAGGGGGAGATACGCAGTATTTT
CASSPVAGGDTQYF
>-|TRBJ2-7|TRBV5-6|-
TGTGCCAGCAGCTTCTGTTGTTTAAGGGACTCCTACTACGAGCAGTACTTC
CASSFCCLRDSYYEQYF
>TRBD1|TRBJ2-5|TRBV7-2|-
TGTGCCAGCAGGGGAGGTCGGGACAGGGGAGAGACCCAGTACTTC
CASRGGRDRGETQYF
>TRBD2|TRBJ2-5|TRBV7-2|few
TGTGCCAGCAGCCCGGGGGGGGAGCGAGAGACCCAGTACTTC
CASSPGGERETQYF
>-|TRBJ2-3|TRBV29-1|few
TGCAGCATACGCCTTCTAGTAGCGATCGCAGATACGCAGTATTTT
CSIRLLVAIADTQYF